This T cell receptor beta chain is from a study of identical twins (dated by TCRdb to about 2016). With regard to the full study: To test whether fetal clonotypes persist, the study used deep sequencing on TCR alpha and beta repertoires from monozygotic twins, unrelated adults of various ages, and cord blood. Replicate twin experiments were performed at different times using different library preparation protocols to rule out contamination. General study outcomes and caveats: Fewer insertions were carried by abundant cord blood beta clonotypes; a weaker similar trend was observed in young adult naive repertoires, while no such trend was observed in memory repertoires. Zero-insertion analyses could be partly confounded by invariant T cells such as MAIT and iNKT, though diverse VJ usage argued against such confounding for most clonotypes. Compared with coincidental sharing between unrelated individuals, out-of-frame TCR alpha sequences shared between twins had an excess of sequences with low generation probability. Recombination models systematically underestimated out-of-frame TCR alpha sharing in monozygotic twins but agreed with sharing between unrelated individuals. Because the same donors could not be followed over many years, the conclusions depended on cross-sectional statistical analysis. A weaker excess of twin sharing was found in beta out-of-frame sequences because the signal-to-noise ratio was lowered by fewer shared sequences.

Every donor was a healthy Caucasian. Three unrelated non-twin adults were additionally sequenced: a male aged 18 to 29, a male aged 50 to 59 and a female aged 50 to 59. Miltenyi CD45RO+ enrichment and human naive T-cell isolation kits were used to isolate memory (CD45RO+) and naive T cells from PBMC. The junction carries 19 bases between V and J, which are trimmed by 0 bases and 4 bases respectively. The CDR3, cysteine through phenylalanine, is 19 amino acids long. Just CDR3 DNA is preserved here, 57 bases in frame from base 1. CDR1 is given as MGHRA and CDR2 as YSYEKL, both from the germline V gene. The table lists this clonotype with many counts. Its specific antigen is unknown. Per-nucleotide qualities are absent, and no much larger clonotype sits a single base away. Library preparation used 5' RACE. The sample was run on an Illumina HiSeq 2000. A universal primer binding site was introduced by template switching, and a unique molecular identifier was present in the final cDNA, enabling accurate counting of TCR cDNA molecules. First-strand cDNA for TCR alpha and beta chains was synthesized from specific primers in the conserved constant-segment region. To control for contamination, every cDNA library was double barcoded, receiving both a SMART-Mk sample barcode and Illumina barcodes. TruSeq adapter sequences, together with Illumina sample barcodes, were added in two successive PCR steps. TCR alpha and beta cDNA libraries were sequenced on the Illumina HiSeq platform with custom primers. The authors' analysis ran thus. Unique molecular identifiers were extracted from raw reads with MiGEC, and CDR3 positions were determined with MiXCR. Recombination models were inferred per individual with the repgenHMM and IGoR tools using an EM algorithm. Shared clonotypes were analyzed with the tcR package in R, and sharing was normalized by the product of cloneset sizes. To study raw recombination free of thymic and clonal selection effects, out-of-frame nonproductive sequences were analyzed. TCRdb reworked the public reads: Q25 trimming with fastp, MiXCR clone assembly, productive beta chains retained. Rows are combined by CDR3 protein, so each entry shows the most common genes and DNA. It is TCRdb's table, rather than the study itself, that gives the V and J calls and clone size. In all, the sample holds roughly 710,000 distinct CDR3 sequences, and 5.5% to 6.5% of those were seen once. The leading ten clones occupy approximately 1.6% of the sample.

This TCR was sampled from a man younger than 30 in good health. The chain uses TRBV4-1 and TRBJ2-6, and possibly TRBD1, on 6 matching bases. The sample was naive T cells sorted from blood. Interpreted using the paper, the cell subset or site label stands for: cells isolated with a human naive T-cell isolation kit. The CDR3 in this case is CASSQDGSGVRRGANVLTF. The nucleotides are TGCGCCAGCAGCCAAGATGGGTCAGGGGTGAGGCGCGGGGCCAACGTCCTGACTTTC.